This entry describes one T cell receptor beta chain. The source of the sample is a study of blood T cell repertoires in COVID-19. On the study more broadly: The origin of the acute and convalescent COVID-19 samples was the United States, Italy and Spain. T cells, B-cell-depleted T cells, or PBMCs provided the cDNA or gDNA that served as material.

Germline CDR1 is LGHNA and CDR2 is YSLEER. The CDR3 is made up of 15 amino acids. V gave up 3 bases and J gave up 0 bases; unmatched junction bases: 1. The data were produced by immunoSEQ multiplex PCR, yet TCRdb's version contains in-frame clones alone and is incomplete. Here the sample spans roughly 100,000 clones, 84% being singletons. The source is a human donor in a cohort sampled during active COVID-19. This chain connects TRBV4-3 to TRBJ2-1, with TRBD1 matching over 8 bases. Material: peripheral blood. The CDR3 region has the DNA TGCGCCAGCAGCCAGGACAGGGTCTCCTACAATGAGCAGTTCTTC. Translated, it gives CASSQDRVSYNEQFF.